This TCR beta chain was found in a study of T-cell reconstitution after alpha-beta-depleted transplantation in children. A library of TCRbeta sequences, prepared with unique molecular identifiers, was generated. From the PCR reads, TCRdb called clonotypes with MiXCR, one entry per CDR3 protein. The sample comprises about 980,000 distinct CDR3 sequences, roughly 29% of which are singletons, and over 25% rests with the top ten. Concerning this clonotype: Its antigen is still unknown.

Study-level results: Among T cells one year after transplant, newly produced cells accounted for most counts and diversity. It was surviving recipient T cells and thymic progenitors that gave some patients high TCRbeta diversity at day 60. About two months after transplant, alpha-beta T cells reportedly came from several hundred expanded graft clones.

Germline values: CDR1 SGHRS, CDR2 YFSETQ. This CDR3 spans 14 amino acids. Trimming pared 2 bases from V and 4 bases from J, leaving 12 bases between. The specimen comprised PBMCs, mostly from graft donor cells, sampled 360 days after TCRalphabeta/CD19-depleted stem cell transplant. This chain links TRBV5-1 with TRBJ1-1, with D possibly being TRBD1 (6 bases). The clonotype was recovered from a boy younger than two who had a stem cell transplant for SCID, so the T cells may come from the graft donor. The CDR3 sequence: CASSFRGAGTEAFF. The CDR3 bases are TGCGCCAGCAGCTTCCGGGGGGCAGGCACTGAAGCTTTCTTT.